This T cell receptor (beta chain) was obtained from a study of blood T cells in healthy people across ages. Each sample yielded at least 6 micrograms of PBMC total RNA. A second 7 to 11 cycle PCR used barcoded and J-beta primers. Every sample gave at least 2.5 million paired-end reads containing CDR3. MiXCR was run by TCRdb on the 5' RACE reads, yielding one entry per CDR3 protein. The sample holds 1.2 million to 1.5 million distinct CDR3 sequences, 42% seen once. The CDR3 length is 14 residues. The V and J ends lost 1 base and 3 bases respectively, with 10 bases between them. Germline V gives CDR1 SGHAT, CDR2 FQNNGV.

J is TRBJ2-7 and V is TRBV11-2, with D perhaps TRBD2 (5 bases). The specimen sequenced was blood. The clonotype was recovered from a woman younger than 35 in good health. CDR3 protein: CASSLGGPNYEQYF. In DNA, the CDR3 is TGTGCCAGCAGCTTAGGCGGGCCAAACTACGAGCAGTACTTC.